The present entry profiles one T cell receptor beta chain with its context. This entry belongs to a study of beta chain features in type 1 diabetes. What was sequenced were expressed TCRB transcripts, since all of the isolated RNA had been reverse transcribed. Sequencing used immunoSEQ multiplex PCR; TCRdb keeps in-frame clones, though not all of them. The sample lists around 300,000 clones, roughly 9.6% seen once, with over 0.015% in the top ten. What was sequenced was naive CD4+ T cells from blood. The TCR was taken from a woman aged 25 to 45 in good health.

CDR3 sequence (DNA): TGTGCCAGCAGCGGGACAGGTTGGGCAGATACGCAGTATTTT. Translation: CASSGTGWADTQYF. The chain recombines TRBV9 with TRBJ2-3, with 7 bases that match TRBD1. Germline CDR1 reads SGDLS; CDR2 reads YYNGEE. The CDR3 has 14 residues. V lost 3 bases and J lost 4; bases outside the gene matches: 5.